This T cell receptor beta chain stems from a study of shared clonotypes between healthy human individuals. At the level of the study: Samples came from two female and a few male donors aged 18 to 49. The study, taken as a whole, reports: Larger richness was generally estimated for naive than memory subsets.

The authors ran the assay at deep level. Authors' data handling: Filtering differed, since immunoSEQ gave only junction sequences and no quality scores. TCRdb keeps only in-frame clones here, not all; method: immunoSEQ multiplex PCR. That table furnishes V, J and clone size, whereas the DNA furnished D and trimming. The sample lists roughly 2.4 million clones, under 97% occurring once. This CDR3 region has 16 residues. The germline V gene has CDR1 SGHTA and CDR2 FQGNSA. The V and J ends lost 1 base and 6 bases, in that order; junction bases with no gene match: 10. Worth noting for this clone: Its antigen is still unknown.

This TCR came from a man in his late teens or twenties in good health. Material for sequencing was naive CD4+ T cells sorted from blood. This sample's subset: CD45RA+ positively selected. This rearrangement joins TRBV7-2 to TRBJ2-5; TRBD1 aligns across 8 bases. CDR3 DNA: TGTGCCAGCAGCTTAGTTATTGGGACAGGTTCAAAGACCCAGTACTTC. This gives the protein CASSLVIGTGSKTQYF. Using reference TRBV7-2 and TRBJ2-5 for the parts outside the CDR3, the full variable domain is GAGVSQSPSNKVTEKGKDVELRCDPISGHTALYWYRQSLGQGLEFLIYFQGNSAPDKSGLPSDRFSAERTGGSVSTLTIQRTQQEDSAVYLCASSLVIGTGSKTQYFGPGTRLLVL.